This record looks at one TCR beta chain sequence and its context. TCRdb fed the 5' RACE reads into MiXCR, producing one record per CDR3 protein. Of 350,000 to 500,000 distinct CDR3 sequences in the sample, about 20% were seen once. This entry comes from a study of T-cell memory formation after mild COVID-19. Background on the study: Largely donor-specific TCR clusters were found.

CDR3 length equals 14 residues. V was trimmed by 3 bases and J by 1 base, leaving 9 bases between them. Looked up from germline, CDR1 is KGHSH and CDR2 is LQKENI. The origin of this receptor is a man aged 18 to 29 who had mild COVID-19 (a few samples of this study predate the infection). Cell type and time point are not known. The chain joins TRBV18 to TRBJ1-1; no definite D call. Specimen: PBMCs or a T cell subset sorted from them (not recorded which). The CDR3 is CASSPARTNTEAFF. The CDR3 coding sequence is TGTGCCAGCTCACCGGCCAGGACGAACACTGAAGCTTTCTTT.